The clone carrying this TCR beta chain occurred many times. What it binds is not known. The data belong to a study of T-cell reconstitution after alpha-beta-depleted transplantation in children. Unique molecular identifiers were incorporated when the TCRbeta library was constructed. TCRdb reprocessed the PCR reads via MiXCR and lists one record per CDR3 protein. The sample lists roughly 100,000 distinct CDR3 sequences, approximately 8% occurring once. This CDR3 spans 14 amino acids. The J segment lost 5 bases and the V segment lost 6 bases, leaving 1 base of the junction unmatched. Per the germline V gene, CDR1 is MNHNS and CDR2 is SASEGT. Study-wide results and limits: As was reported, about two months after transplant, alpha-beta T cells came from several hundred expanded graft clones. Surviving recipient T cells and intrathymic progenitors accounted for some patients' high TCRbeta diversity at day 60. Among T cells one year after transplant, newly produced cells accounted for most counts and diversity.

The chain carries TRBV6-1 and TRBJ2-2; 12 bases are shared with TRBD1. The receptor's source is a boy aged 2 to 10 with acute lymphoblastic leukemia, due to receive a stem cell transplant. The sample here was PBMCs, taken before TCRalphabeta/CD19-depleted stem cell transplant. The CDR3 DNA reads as TGTGCCAGCAGGGGACAGGGGGCGACCGGGGAGCTGTTTTTT. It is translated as CASRGQGATGELFF.